This T cell receptor beta chain was captured in a study of blood T cells in healthy people across ages. This clonotype was picked up a small number of times. No antigen is known for it. Primers used in a second PCR of about 7 to 12 cycles were a sample-barcoded 5' primer and a J-beta primer mix. Each CDR3 protein is one row after TCRdb ran MiXCR on the 5' RACE reads. This repertoire shows 1.5 million to 2 million distinct CDR3 sequences, about two fifths found once; its top ten account for roughly 23%. Study-level points and caveats: Naive CD4+ cells and diversity were both higher in long-lived donors than in aged donors.

Isolated PBMCs totaled at least 7 million in each sample. This TCR was sampled from a human donor in good health. The specimen sequenced was blood.

Here the CDR3 reads CASSSPATNWLLPGANVLTF. The DNA for the CDR3 is TGTGCCAGCAGTTCGCCAGCGACCAACTGGCTTCTCCCTGGGGCCAACGTCCTGACTTTC. The chain carries TRBV28 and TRBJ2-6, with unresolved D. The CDR3 runs 20 residues. Between the trimmed V and J ends, which lost 4 bases and 2 bases, there was a span of 24 bases. CDR1 MDHEN and CDR2 SYDVKM come from the germline V gene.